This T cell receptor beta chain was recovered during a study of OX40 agonist ivuxolimab in advanced cancers. Regarding the complete study: Ivuxolimab was an agonistic, fully human IgG2 monoclonal antibody directed against OX40 (CD134), a costimulatory receptor. Intravenous ivuxolimab was administered to patients every 2 weeks at six dose levels: 0.01, 0.1, 0.3, 1.5, 3 and 10 mg/kg. In the dose-escalation cohort, 82.7% of patients were male, and the mean age was roughly 60 years with a range of roughly 20 to 79. Of the approximately 50 dose-escalation patients, hepatocellular carcinoma was present in 19, melanoma in roughly 15, renal cell carcinoma in 9 and head and neck cancer in 9. Patients were allowed to have had prior anti-PD-1, anti-PD-L1 or anti-CTLA-4 therapy, and 40% of the dose-escalation patients had previously received checkpoint inhibitors. The point of sequencing TCRbeta in the periphery was to test whether ivuxolimab changed TCR sequence diversity and drove clonal T-cell expansion. The paper describes the monotherapy dose-escalation part (N ≈ 52 patients) of the phase I trial of ivuxolimab. Three dose-escalation patients achieved partial responses, one with hepatocellular carcinoma and two with cutaneous melanoma.

From cysteine to phenylalanine, the CDR3 is 19 amino acids long. Only the CDR3 portion is preserved as DNA: 57 bases, with reading frame beginning at the first base. CDR1 MGHRA and CDR2 YSYEKL were looked up in the germline V gene. A distance of 29 bases separates the germline ends of V and J, which lose 3 bases and 5 bases respectively. Worth noting for this clone: The target of this receptor is not known. No clone much larger than this one lies a single base away; base qualities are absent.

What the work shows at the level of the full study, not this receptor alone: Low levels of normalized T-cell clonal expansion were also seen in some patients who did not respond. Which antigens the clonally expanded peripheral T cells were specific for was not determined. At doses of 0.1 to 3.0 mg/kg, clonal expansion of both CD4+ and CD8+ blood T cells was observed from baseline to week 6. In the 0.1-3.0 mg/kg groups, partial responders had among the lowest normalized peripheral clonal expansion, particularly in CD8+ T cells. On average, CD8+ T cells showed more expanded clones than CD4+ T cells after ivuxolimab.

To sequence the TCRbeta CDR3 region, genomic DNA was isolated from the sorted cells. TCRbeta CDR3 regions were sequenced using the immunoSEQ Assay. Drawn from immuneACCESS, this table holds only the in-frame rearrangements with V and J called that TCRdb kept. Clones are partly lost; checked studies trace under half to an unresolved V gene and leave the rest unexplained. This sample gives around 66,000 clones in total; 85% of them show up just once. About 4.1% of the sample is held by the ten biggest clonotypes. Patients with autoimmune disease history or receiving systemic immunosuppression were excluded from the trial. Peripheral blood for TCR sequencing was collected from all dose cohorts at baseline, on cycle 4 day 1, and on cycle 7 day 1. Samples came from an open-label, multicenter, first-in-human phase I dose-escalation trial of ivuxolimab. Adults with locally advanced or metastatic melanoma, renal cell carcinoma, hepatocellular carcinoma or head and neck squamous cell carcinoma were enrolled in the trial. Before TCR sequencing, CD4+ T cells and CD8+ T cells from peripheral blood were sorted into separate populations.

Specimen: CD4+ or CD8+ T cells sorted from blood, collected in a trial of the OX40 agonist ivuxolimab. The rearranged segments are TRBV4-1 and TRBJ2-7, with no reliable assignment of the D segment. The clonotype comes from an adult with an advanced solid tumor such as melanoma, head and neck, liver or kidney cancer. The encoded CDR3 is CASSHSPGTISSLFDEQYF. In nucleotides, the sequence is TGCGCCAGCAGCCATTCTCCCGGTACCATTTCCTCCCTCTTCGACGAGCAGTACTTC.